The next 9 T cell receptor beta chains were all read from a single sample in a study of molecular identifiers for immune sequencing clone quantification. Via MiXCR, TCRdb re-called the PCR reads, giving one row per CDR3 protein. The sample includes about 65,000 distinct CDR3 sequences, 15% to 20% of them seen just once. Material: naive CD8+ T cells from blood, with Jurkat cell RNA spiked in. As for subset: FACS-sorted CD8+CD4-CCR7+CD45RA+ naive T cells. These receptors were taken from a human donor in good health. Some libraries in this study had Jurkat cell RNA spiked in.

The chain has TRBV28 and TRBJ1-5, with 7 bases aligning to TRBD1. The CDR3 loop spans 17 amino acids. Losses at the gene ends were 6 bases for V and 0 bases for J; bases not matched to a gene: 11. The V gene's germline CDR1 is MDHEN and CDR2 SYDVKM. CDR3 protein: CASSYNSRDSSNQPQHF. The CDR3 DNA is TGTGCCAGCAGCTATAATAGCCGGGACAGTAGCAATCAGCCCCAGCATTTT. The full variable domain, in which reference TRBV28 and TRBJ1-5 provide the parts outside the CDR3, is DVKVTQSSRYLVKRTGEKVFLECVQDMDHENMFWYRQDPGLGLRLIYFSYDVKMKEKGDIPEGYSVSREKKERFSLILESASTNQTSMYLCASSYNSRDSSNQPQHFGDGTRLSIL.

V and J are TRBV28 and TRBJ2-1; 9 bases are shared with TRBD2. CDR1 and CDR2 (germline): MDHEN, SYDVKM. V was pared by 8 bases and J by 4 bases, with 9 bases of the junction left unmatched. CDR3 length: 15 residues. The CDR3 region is CASSQRLAAYNEQFF. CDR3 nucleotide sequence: TGTGCCAGCTCCCAAAGACTAGCGGCATACAATGAGCAGTTCTTC.

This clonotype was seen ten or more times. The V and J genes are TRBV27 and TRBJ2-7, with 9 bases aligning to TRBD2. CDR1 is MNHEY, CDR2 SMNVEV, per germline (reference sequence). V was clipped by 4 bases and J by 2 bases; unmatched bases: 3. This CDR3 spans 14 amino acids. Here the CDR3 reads CASSWTSETYEQYF. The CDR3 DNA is TGTGCCAGCAGTTGGACTAGCGAGACCTACGAGCAGTACTTC.

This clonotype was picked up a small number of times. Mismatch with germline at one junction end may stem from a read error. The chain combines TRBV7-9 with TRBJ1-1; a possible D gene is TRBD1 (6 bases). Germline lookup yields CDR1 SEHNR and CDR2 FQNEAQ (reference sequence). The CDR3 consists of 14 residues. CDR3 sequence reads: CASTLGGGNTEAFF. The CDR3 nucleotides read TGTGCCAGCACCTTAGGGGGGGGGAACACTGAAGCTTTCTTT. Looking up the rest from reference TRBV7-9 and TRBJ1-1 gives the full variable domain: DTGVSQNPRHKITKRGQNVTFRCDPISEHNRLYWYRQTLGQGPEFLTYFQNEAQLEKSRLLSDRFSAERPKGSFSTLEIQRTEQGDSAMYLCASTLGGGNTEAFFGQGTRLTVV.

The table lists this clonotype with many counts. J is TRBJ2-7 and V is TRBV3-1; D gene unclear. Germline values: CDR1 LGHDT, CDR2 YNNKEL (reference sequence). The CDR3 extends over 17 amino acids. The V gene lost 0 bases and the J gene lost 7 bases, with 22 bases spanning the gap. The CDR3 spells CASSQESEGRRSSEQYF. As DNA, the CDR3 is TGTGCCAGCAGCCAAGAGTCTGAAGGCAGGCGATCCTCTGAGCAGTACTTC.

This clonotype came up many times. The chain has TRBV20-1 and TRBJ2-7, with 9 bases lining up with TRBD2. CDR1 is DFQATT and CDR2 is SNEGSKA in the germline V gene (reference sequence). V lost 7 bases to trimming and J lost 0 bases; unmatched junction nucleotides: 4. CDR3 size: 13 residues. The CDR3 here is CSGDSGSSYEQYF. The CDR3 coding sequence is TGCAGTGGAGATAGCGGGAGCTCCTACGAGCAGTACTTC.

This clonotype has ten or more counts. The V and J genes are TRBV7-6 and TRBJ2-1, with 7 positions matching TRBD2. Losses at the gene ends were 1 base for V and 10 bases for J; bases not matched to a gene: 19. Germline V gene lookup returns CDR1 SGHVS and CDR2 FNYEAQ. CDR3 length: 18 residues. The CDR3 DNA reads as TGTGCCAGCAGCTTAGTTTCCTCCACCCCGACTAGCCGAGGGGAGCAGTTCTTC. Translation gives CASSLVSSTPTSRGEQFF.

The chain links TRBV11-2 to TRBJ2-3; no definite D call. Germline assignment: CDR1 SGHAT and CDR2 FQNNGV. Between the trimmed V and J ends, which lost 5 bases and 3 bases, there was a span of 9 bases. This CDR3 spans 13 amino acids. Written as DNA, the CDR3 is TGTGCCAGCAGCCTCCCGCGGACAGATACGCAGTATTTT. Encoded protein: CASSLPRTDTQYF.

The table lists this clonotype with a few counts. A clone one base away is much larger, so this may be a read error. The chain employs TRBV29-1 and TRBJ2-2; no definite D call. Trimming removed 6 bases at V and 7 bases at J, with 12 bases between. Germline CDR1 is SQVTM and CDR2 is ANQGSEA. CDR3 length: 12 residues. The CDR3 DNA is TGCAGCGTCCCCCCAGGTAGCGGGGAGCTGTTTTTT. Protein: CSVPPGSGELFF.